Listed here are 27 T cell receptor beta chains from one sample, sequenced in a study of T cell repertoires in cytomegalovirus infection (dated by TCRdb to the late 2010s). Sequenced using an Illumina HiSeq 1500. The raw public data were reprocessed by TCRdb itself: fastp quality trimming at Q25, MiXCR clonotype calling, in-frame beta chains only. Merged by CDR3 protein, the rows form single entries marked with the most common genes and DNA. In this sample the table shows approximately 550,000 distinct CDR3 sequences, about 15% of which occur a single time. Approximately 24% of the sample lies in the top ten. Sequencing was done on a sample of CD8+ T cells from PBMCs. All receptors derive from a human donor in good health (CMV status not recorded). Some clones in this sample may be carry-over from other donors' samples.

This clonotype was found a few times. The V and J genes are TRBV12-3 or TRBV12-4 and TRBJ2-1; 11 positions match TRBD2. With V trimmed by 5 bases and J by 7 bases, 7 bases remained unmatched. CDR3 size: 15 residues. The CDR3 DNA follows: TGTGCCAGCAGTCATAGCGGGGGGGGTTGGAATGAGCAGTTCTTC. Translating it yields CASSHSGGGWNEQFF.

This clonotype was detected ten times or more. The chain carries TRBV6-5 and TRBJ2-7; D tentatively reads TRBD1 or TRBD2 (5 bases each). The ends were cut back, 2 bases at V and 4 bases at J, with 12 bases in the middle. Per germline, CDR1 MNHEY and CDR2 SVGAGI. The CDR3 extends over 14 amino acids. CDR3 DNA: TGTGCCAGCAGTTACACTGGGACGGCATACGAGCAGTACTTC. Residues: CASSYTGTAYEQYF.

This clonotype was recorded at least ten times. This rearrangement joins TRBV11-2 to TRBJ1-1; no clear D gene. The CDR3 is 11 residues long. Per germline, CDR1 SGHAT and CDR2 FQNNGV. Deletions cut 3 bases from V and 8 bases from J, with 7 bases between. The CDR3 spells CASSFNLEAFF. The CDR3 coding sequence is TGTGCCAGCAGCTTCAACTTAGAAGCTTTCTTT.

The V and J genes are TRBV5-6 and TRBJ2-1; 9 bases align to TRBD2. Germline values: CDR1 SGHDT, CDR2 YYEEEE. CDR3 length: 15 amino acids. After removal of 4 bases from V and 5 bases from J, the junction contained 7 bases not matched to a gene. The CDR3 sequence: CASSGGTSSHNEQFF. The CDR3 DNA reads TGTGCCAGCAGCGGGGGGACTAGCTCACACAATGAGCAGTTCTTC.

This clonotype has more than one count but fewer than ten. V gene TRBV5-8 combines with J gene TRBJ1-2, with TRBD1 matching 8 bases. This CDR3 spans 16 amino acids. Germline V gives CDR1 SGHTS, CDR2 YDEGEE. With 4 bases clipped from V and 2 bases from J, the junction kept 10 bases outside the gene matches. The CDR3 DNA reads TGTGCCAGCAGCCAGACAGGGGTTGGGCCCAACTATGGCTACACCTTC. This gives the protein CASSQTGVGPNYGYTF.

This clonotype was detected a few times. V is TRBV27 and J is TRBJ2-1, with TRBD2 matching 8 bases. The ends lost 2 bases at V and 4 bases at J; junction bases unmatched: 4. CDR1 is MNHEY, CDR2 SMNVEV, per germline (reference sequence). This CDR3 comprises 15 residues. The CDR3 reads CASSLPGLEYNEQFF. In DNA form, the CDR3 reads TGTGCCAGCAGTTTACCGGGACTAGAATACAATGAGCAGTTCTTC.

The chain recombines TRBV6-5 with TRBJ2-7, with a possible D match to TRBD2 (5 bases). V lost 2 bases to trimming and J lost 0 bases, with 8 bases between them. The CDR3 runs to 14 residues. The V gene's germline CDR1 is MNHEY and CDR2 SVGAGI. CDR3 sequence: CASSYRGDSYEQYF. CDR3 coding DNA: TGTGCCAGCAGTTACCGGGGAGACTCCTACGAGCAGTACTTC.

CDR3 sequence reads: CASGPTGGVEQYF. For the CDR3, the DNA is TGTGCTAGTGGTCCTACAGGGGGCGTCGAGCAGTACTTC. This chain joins TRBV12-5 and TRBJ2-7, with TRBD1 matching 9 bases. The J segment lost 6 bases and the V segment lost 5 bases, leaving 5 bases of the junction unmatched. Germline V CDR1 and CDR2: LGHNT, FRNRAP. The CDR3 has 13 amino acids.

In regard to this clonotype: Possible read error: a much larger clone is one base away. The gene calls are TRBV6-5 and TRBJ2-5; D might be TRBD1 (6 bases). CDR3 size: 16 residues. CDR1 and CDR2 (germline): MNHEY, SVGAGI. CDR3 coding DNA: TGTGCCAGCAGTGAGACGGGACACCCTAGGTTGGAGACCAAGTACTTC. Protein product: CASSETGHPRLETKYF.

CDR3 coding DNA: TGTGCCAGTTCCGGACAGGGAAATTCACCCCTCCACTTT. It yields the protein CASSGQGNSPLHF. V and J are TRBV27 and TRBJ1-6; 8 nucleotides match TRBD1. V shed 9 bases, J shed 7 bases, and the junction held 5 bases outside the gene matches. Germline V CDR1 and CDR2: MNHEY, SMNVEV (reference sequence). The CDR3 loop spans 13 amino acids.

Turning to this clonotype: The junction shows a germline mismatch at one end, possibly a read error. The chain couples TRBV4-1 to TRBJ2-2, with 10 bases matching TRBD2. The CDR3 totals 19 residues. Germline-derived CDR1 and CDR2 are MGHRA and YSYEKL. The CDR3 coding sequence is TGTGCCAGCAGCCTCCGGCTTAGCGGACTAGCGGAGAACACCGGGGAGCTGTTTTTT. It yields the protein CASSLRLSGLAENTGELFF.

This clonotype was seen many times. This chain links TRBV28 with TRBJ2-3; D remains unclear. This CDR3 spans 13 amino acids. The V gene's germline CDR1 is MDHEN and CDR2 SYDVKM. V lost 3 bases to trimming and J lost 3 bases, with 7 bases between them. The CDR3 reads CASSLGLTDTQYF. CDR3 nucleotides: TGTGCCAGCAGTTTGGGCCTTACAGATACGCAGTATTTT.

This clonotype showed up many times. The V gene is TRBV5-4, the J gene TRBJ2-5; 9 positions match TRBD2. Germline V lookup: CDR1 SGHNT, CDR2 YYREEE (reference sequence). The length of the CDR3 is 14 residues. V gave up 4 bases and J gave up 3 bases; unmatched junction bases: 4. CDR3 in amino acids: CASSHIAGEETQYF. CDR3 DNA: TGTGCCAGCAGCCACATAGCGGGAGAAGAGACCCAGTACTTC. The full variable domain, with the rest looked up from reference TRBV5-4 and TRBJ2-5, is ETGVTQSPTHLIKTRGQQVTLRCSSQSGHNTVSWYQQALGQGPQFIFQYYREEENGRGNFPPRFSGLQFPNYSSELNVNALELDDSALYLCASSHIAGEETQYFGPGTRLLVL.

To note about this clonotype: It may be a read error: a sequence one base away is much more abundant. The DNA for the CDR3 is TGTGCCAGCAGCTGGCGGGACCGGTTCGAGCAGTACTTC. Protein product: CASSWRDRFEQYF. This sequence joins TRBV7-3 and TRBJ2-7; tentative D call: TRBD2 (6 bases). The V gene lost 4 bases and the J gene lost 6 bases, with 13 bases spanning the gap. The CDR3 consists of 13 residues. Germline V lookup: CDR1 SGHTA, CDR2 FQGTGA.

This clonotype showed up many times. The chain is built from TRBV6-1 and TRBJ1-5, with D maybe TRBD1 (5 bases). Germline values: CDR1 MNHNS, CDR2 SASEGT. The CDR3 runs to 16 residues. With 6 bases removed from V and 2 bases from J, the gap between germline ends came to 17 bases. The CDR3 here is CASRGGGKGGNQPQHF. In nucleotides, the CDR3 is TGTGCCAGCAGGGGGGGAGGGAAGGGAGGCAATCAGCCCCAGCATTTT.

The V gene is TRBV27, the J gene TRBJ1-1, with a weak D call TRBD1 (6 bases). This CDR3 contains 16 residues. The germline V gene encodes CDR1 MNHEY and CDR2 SMNVEV (reference sequence). With 2 bases removed from V and 2 bases from J, the gap between germline ends came to 15 bases. The CDR3 sequence: CASSLDTEGQNTEAFF. The CDR3 bases are TGTGCCAGCAGTTTAGACACGGAGGGACAAAACACTGAAGCTTTCTTT.

V usage is TRBV2 and J usage is TRBJ2-2; 11 positions match TRBD2. CDR3 length equals 20 residues. The junction had 17 bases not matched to a gene; V was cut back by 3 bases and J by 5 bases. From germline, CDR1 is SNHLY and CDR2 FYNNEI. CDR3 nucleotides: TGTGCCAGCAGTGAGGTCCCGTTTTTAGCGGGGGGGCTGGGGACCGGGGAGCTGTTTTTT. It encodes CASSEVPFLAGGLGTGELFF.

This rearrangement joins TRBV7-9 to TRBJ2-3, with 7 bases that match TRBD2. J was trimmed by 3 bases and V by 5 bases; bases with no gene match: 14. Germline V lookup: CDR1 SEHNR, CDR2 FQNEAQ (reference sequence). The CDR3 has 17 amino acids. CDR3 in amino acids: CASSPGVRLAETDTQYF. The CDR3 DNA reads TGTGCCAGCAGCCCCGGGGTTCGGCTAGCGGAAACAGATACGCAGTATTTT.

The chain recombines TRBV25-1 with TRBJ1-6; D gene ambiguous. Looked up from germline, CDR1 is MGHDK and CDR2 is SYGVNS. Trimming removed 3 bases from V and 7 bases from J, with 7 bases in between. This CDR3 has 13 residues. The CDR3 DNA reads as TGTGCCAGCAGTGACGGATACAATTCACCCCTCCACTTT. As protein: CASSDGYNSPLHF. Complete variable domain (other parts from reference TRBV25-1 and TRBJ1-6): EADIYQTPRYLVIGTGKKITLECSQTMGHDKMYWYQQDPGMELHLIHYSYGVNSTEKGDLSSESTVSRIRTEHFPLTLESARPSHTSQYLCASSDGYNSPLHFGNGTRLTVT.

This clonotype was picked up a small number of times. The chain joins TRBV7-9 to TRBJ1-4; D not certain. The CDR3 consists of 12 residues. Trimming took 1 base from V and 7 from J, leaving 4 bases between them. CDR1 SEHNR and CDR2 FQNEAQ come from the germline V gene (reference sequence). CDR3 nucleotides: TGTGCCAGCAGCTTAGGGTTTGAAAAACTGTTTTTT. Translated: CASSLGFEKLFF.

About this clonotype: This may stem from a read error, because a much larger clone lies one nucleotide away. The DNA for the CDR3 is TGTGCCCGCAGTGAAATGGTTGTCAGACTAGCGTACCAAGAGACCCAGTACTTC. It encodes CARSEMVVRLAYQETQYF. The chain recombines TRBV6-1 with TRBJ2-5, with 8 bases matching TRBD2. Germline CDR1 and CDR2: MNHNS and SASEGT. This CDR3 spans 18 amino acids.

The V gene is TRBV7-8, the J gene TRBJ2-7, with TRBD2 matching 12 bases. Germline V gives CDR1 SGHVS, CDR2 FQNEAQ. V was pared by 4 bases and J by 2 bases, with 9 bases of the junction left unmatched. The CDR3 is 17 amino acids. The CDR3, as DNA: TGTGCCAGCAGCTCGCGACTAGCGGGGGAAGTCGCCTACGAGCAGTACTTC. Its protein is CASSSRLAGEVAYEQYF. Using reference TRBV7-8 and TRBJ2-7 for the parts outside the CDR3, the full variable domain is GAGVSQSPRYKVAKRGQDVALRCDPISGHVSLFWYQQALGQGPEFLTYFQNEAQLDKSGLPSDRFFAERPEGSVSTLKIQRTQQEDSAVYLCASSSRLAGEVAYEQYFGPGTRLTVT.

There are a few counts of this clonotype. This may arise from a read error, as a much more abundant clone is one base away. This chain uses TRBV7-9 with TRBJ2-7, with TRBD1 matching over 10 bases. In germline, CDR1 is SEHNR, CDR2 FQNEAQ (reference sequence). After removal of 3 bases from V and 3 bases from J, the junction contained 2 bases not matched to a gene. This CDR3 comprises 14 residues. The CDR3 is CASSFDRGLYEQYF. The DNA for the CDR3 is TGTGCCAGCAGCTTCGACAGGGGGCTCTACGAGCAGTACTTC.

In this sample, this clonotype turned up many times. The genes are TRBV27 and TRBJ1-6; unclear D gene. This CDR3 region has 12 residues. Trimming left V 2 bases short and J 7 bases short, with 3 bases between. Germline V gene data show CDR1 as MNHEY and CDR2 as SMNVEV (reference sequence). The CDR3 sequence is CASSLRNSPLHF. The CDR3 nucleotides read TGTGCCAGCAGTTTAAGGAATTCACCCCTCCACTTT.

The J gene is TRBJ1-1, the V gene TRBV6-5; the D is unclear. V was clipped by 0 bases and J by 4 bases, with 15 bases between them. CDR3 length: 16 residues. Germline V lookup: CDR1 MNHEY, CDR2 SVGAGI. The CDR3 region has the DNA TGTGCCAGCAGTTACTCCTCTATTTTTGGTGTCACTGAAGCTTTCTTT. Translated: CASSYSSIFGVTEAFF.

This clonotype occurred many times. The rearrangement joins TRBV12-5 to TRBJ2-1, with 8 bases fitting TRBD1. Germline V gives CDR1 LGHNT, CDR2 FRNRAP. This CDR3 is built from 15 residues. With 4 bases clipped from V and 1 base from J, the junction kept 3 bases outside the gene matches. CDR3 sequence (DNA): TGTGCTAGTGGTTCCACAGGGGGGTCCTACAATGAGCAGTTCTTC. It specifies CASGSTGGSYNEQFF. The full variable domain, in which reference TRBV12-5 and TRBJ2-1 provide the parts outside the CDR3, is DARVTQTPRHKVTEMGQEVTMRCQPILGHNTVFWYRQTMMQGLELLAYFRNRAPLDDSGMPKDRFSAEMPDATLATLKIQPSEPRDSAVYFCASGSTGGSYNEQFFGPGTRLTVL.

This clonotype was detected only a few times. The chain is built from TRBV10-3 and TRBJ2-7; D is perhaps TRBD1 (5 bases). Trimming removed 6 bases from V and 1 base from J, with 16 bases in between. The CDR3 contains 15 residues. Germline V gene data show CDR1 as ENHRY and CDR2 as SYGVKD. In DNA form, the CDR3 reads TGTGCCATCAGCAGCCCGGACACTCGTTCCTACGAGCAGTACTTC. Translating it yields CAISSPDTRSYEQYF.